Sequencing of this TCR beta chain was carried out in a study of T cells expressing NK-cell markers (dated by TCRdb to about 2020). In terms of the full investigation: TCR beta-chain repertoires were profiled in sorted CD3+CD56+NKG2C+, CD3+CD56+NKG2C- and CD3+CD56-NKG2C+ T-cell subsets from about 8 donors. Seven of the eight sequenced donors were HCMV-seropositive and one was HCMV-seronegative. The eight sequenced donors were randomly selected healthy volunteers, three men and five women. Libraries were sequenced as 2 x 150 bp reads on Illumina HiSeq 2000/2500, MiSeq or NextSeq. Paper-wide results and their limitations: In over 5 donors, the dominant CD3+CD56+NKG2C+ clonotypes were among the top 10 CD8+ clonotypes and accounted for roughly 1.0-8% of CD8+ T cells. Those dominant clonotypes were again the most abundant among CD3+CD56-NKG2C+ cells in a few donors, at about 25-60.1%. Whether the expanded NKG2C-expressing T cell clones were specific for HCMV antigens was left unclear.

The sequencer listed for this sample is Illumina HiSeq 2000. TCR beta cDNA libraries were made by 5'RACE template switching that added a universal primer site and unique molecular identifiers. cDNA synthesis was primed from the TCR beta constant segment, followed by two successive PCR amplification steps. Turning to the authors' computational methods: Reads were demultiplexed and grouped by UMI with MIGEC, and clonotypes were assembled and quantified with MiTCR. To remove erroneous sequences, TCR cDNA sequences were retained only when supported by two or more reads. Downstream repertoire analysis used the tcR package, and clonotypes were matched across fractions by CDR3 nucleotide sequence plus V segment. VDJmatch was used to annotate antigen specificity against VDJdb, with one amino acid substitution in CDR3 permitted. TCRdb reprocessed the reads and assigns one entry to each CDR3 protein sequence, leaving out DNA. Here the V and J calls rest on TCRdb's processing, not on the authors' analysis. The sample table gives almost 450,000 distinct CDR3 sequences. Under 7.5% of the sample belongs to the ten largest clones.

Turning to this clonotype: There is no known antigen for this receptor.

HCMV-specific IgG was detected in serum with a commercial ELISA kit to determine HCMV serostatus. Peripheral blood mononuclear cells were isolated from blood by Ficoll density gradient centrifugation. Source material: blood T cells: a sorted CD56 or NKG2C T cell subset, CD4+ or CD8+ T cells, or bulk PBMC T cells (not recorded which). This receptor was taken from a woman between 18 and 75 years old in good health.

The CDR3 has the sequence CASSRGAGTYEQYF. The V and J segments used are TRBV6-1 and TRBJ2-7; no DNA is available, so the TRBD1 call from TCRdb remains unchecked. CDR1 MNHNS and CDR2 SASEGT were looked up in the germline V gene. The CDR3 numbers 14 residues from cysteine through phenylalanine. The entry carries no DNA sequence.